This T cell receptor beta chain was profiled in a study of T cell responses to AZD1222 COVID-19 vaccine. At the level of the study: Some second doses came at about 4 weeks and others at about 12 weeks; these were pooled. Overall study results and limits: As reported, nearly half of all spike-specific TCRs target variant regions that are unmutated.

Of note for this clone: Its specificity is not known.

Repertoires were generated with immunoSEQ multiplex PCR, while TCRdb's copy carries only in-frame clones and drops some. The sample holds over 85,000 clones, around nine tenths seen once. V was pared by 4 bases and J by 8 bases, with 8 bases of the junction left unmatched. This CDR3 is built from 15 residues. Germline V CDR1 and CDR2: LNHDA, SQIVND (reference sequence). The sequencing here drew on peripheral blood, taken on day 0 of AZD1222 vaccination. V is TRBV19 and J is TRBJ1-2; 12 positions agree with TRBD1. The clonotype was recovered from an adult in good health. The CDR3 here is CASSRPGQGAGGYTF. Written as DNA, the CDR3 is TGTGCCAGTAGTAGACCGGGACAGGGGGCCGGGGGCTACACCTTC.